The 2 T cell receptor beta chains listed next were all sequenced from one sample in a study of blood T cells in healthy people across ages. A second PCR, run for 7 to 11 cycles, used a sample-barcoded 5' primer plus a J-beta primer mix. TCRdb reanalysed the 5' RACE reads using MiXCR and keeps one entry per CDR3 protein. Altogether over 600,000 distinct CDR3 sequences are present, approximately 21% being singletons, with the ten largest covering 3.6%. The sample was blood. The receptors were sampled from a man in his 70s in good health.

V is TRBV29-1 and J is TRBJ1-4, with TRBD1 matching over 7 bases. CDR1 and CDR2 from the germline V gene are SQVTM and ANQGSEA. Germline trimming cut 3 bases from V and 10 bases from J; bases unmatched to any gene: 8. The CDR3 extends over 13 amino acids. The CDR3 coding sequence is TGCAGCGTTGACAACACAGGGGTCGGAAAACTGTTTTTT. Its translation: CSVDNTGVGKLFF.

DNA for the CDR3: TGCGCCAGCAGCCAGCTAGCGGGGGAGCAGTACTTC. Translated: CASSQLAGEQYF. This sequence joins TRBV4-1 and TRBJ2-7; 9 nucleotides match TRBD2. The germline CDR1 and CDR2 sequences are MGHRA and YSYEKL. The CDR3 totals 12 residues. V was pared by 3 bases and J by 7 bases, with 1 base of the junction left unmatched.